The text below deals with one T cell receptor (beta chain). The antigen remains unidentified. The data originate from a study of cytomegalovirus exposure and HLA in healthy donors. Regarding the study as a whole: Most sequenced TCRs were rare (though some public TCRs occurred in many donors). A later analysis showed TCR association rates differing by HLA locus, peaking at DRB1 and lowest at HLA-C.

Primers: 60 Vbeta forward and 13 Jbeta reverse. Per the original data handling: Later work found 80 million to 85 million unique TCR beta chains, with 9 million to 13 million shared. This table comes from immunoSEQ multiplex PCR, and its TCRdb copy is limited to in-frame clones, with some not included. That table is the source of V, J and clone size, and D and trimming were worked out from the DNA. The sample includes 180,000 or so clones, around 80% of them seen just once. This sequence originates from a woman aged 50 to 65 in good health and CMV-seropositive. The sequenced sample consisted of PBMCs.

The chain's CDR3 is CASSLEYNTDTQYF. The CDR3 coding sequence is TGTGCCAGCAGCTTAGAGTATAACACAGATACGCAGTATTTT. The V call is TRBV11-2, the J call TRBJ2-3, with D unresolved. With 0 bases removed from V and 2 bases from J, the gap between germline ends came to 6 bases. Germline V lookup: CDR1 SGHAT, CDR2 FQNNGV. The CDR3 covers 14 residues.